Sequencing of this T cell receptor (beta chain) was carried out in a study of blood T cell repertoires in COVID-19. Assay used: immunoSEQ multiplex PCR; TCRdb lists only in-frame clones, some missing. Of over 150,000 clones detected, approximately 85% appear once; the ten largest clones hold more than 5.5%. From germline, CDR1 is MDHEN and CDR2 SYDVKM. V dropped 3 bases and J dropped 8; count of bases not matched to a gene: 4. This CDR3 region has 14 residues. Participant age was about 18 to 95 years, and participants resided in approximately 25 US areas. Recovered status applied to Cohort 3 donors who had two consecutive negative PCRs. It also applied to those with clearance or with symptom resolution.

Sample: PBMCs or T cells enriched from blood (not recorded which). V usage is TRBV28 and J usage is TRBJ2-1, with 10 positions matching TRBD2. The receptor comes from a man aged 35-49 years who had recovered from COVID-19. The CDR3 here is CASSFSGGRYEQFF. For the CDR3, the DNA is TGTGCCAGCAGTTTTAGCGGGGGGAGGTATGAGCAGTTCTTC.